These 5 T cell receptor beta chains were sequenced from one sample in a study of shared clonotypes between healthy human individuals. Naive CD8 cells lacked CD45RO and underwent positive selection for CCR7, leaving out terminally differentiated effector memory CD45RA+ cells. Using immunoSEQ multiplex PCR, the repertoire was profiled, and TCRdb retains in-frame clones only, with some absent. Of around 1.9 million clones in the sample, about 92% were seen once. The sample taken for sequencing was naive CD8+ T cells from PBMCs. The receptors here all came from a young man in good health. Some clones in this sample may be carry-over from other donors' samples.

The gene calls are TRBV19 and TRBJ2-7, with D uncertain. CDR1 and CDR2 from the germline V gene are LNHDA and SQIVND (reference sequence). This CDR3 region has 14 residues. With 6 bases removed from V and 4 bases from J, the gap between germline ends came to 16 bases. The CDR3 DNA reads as TGTGCCAGTAGCCTCGGCCCACTGGGGTACGAGCAGTACTTC. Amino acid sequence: CASSLGPLGYEQYF.

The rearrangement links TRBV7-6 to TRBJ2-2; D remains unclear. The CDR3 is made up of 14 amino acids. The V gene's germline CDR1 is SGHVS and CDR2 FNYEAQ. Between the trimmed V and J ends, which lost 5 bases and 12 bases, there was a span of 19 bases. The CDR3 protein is CASSRSGPRSKLFF. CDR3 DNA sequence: TGTGCCAGCAGCCGCTCCGGACCCCGGTCGAAGCTGTTTTTT.

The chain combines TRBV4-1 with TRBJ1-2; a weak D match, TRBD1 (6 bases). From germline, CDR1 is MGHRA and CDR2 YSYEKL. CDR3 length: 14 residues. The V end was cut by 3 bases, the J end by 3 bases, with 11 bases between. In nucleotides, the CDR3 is TGCGCCAGCAGCCAGTCGACAGGCGACTATGGCTACACCTTC. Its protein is CASSQSTGDYGYTF.

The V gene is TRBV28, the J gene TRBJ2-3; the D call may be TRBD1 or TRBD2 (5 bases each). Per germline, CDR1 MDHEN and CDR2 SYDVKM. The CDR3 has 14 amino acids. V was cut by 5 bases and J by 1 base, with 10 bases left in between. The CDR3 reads CASSGDPGTDTQYF. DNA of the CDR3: TGTGCCAGCAGTGGGGACCCAGGCACAGATACGCAGTATTTT.

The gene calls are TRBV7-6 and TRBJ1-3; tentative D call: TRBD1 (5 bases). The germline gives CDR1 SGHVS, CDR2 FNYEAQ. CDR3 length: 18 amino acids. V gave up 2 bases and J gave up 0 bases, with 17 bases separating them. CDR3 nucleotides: TGTGCCAGCAGCTTAATTGTTGGGGGGGGATCCTCTGGAAACACCATATATTTT. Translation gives CASSLIVGGGSSGNTIYF.